This T cell receptor (beta chain) appears in the sequencing data of a study of regulatory T cells in long-lasting Graves disease. Time point reported: newly diagnosed GD, antithyroid drugs for less than 3 months. Isolated PBMC RNA provided the starting material for the TCR library. Study-wide results and caveats: Favoring TRBV28, TRBJ1-2 and TRBJ2-5 was a feature seen in persistent disease.

This clonotype appeared many times. The antigen remains undetermined. Germline V gene sequence: CDR1 DFQATT, CDR2 SNEGSKA (reference sequence). After removal of 0 bases from V and 5 bases from J, the junction contained 5 bases not matched to a gene. This CDR3 comprises 14 residues. With iRepertoire HTBI primers and Arm-PCR of CDR3 regions, TCR beta libraries were built. Each CDR3 protein is one row after TCRdb ran MiXCR on the multiplex PCR reads. The sample includes 530,000 or so distinct CDR3 sequences, approximately 16% of them seen just once. The same sample was also used in a study of T cells in Graves' hyperthyroidism and ophthalmopathy. Per that paper: Blood also held most thyroid clonotypes expanded beyond 0.001.

The receptor comes from a man younger than 30 with Graves disease. The gene calls are TRBV20-1 and TRBJ2-7, with TRBD1 matching 9 bases. Material: peripheral blood mononuclear cells (PBMCs), obtained at new diagnosis, from a patient treated with antithyroid drugs. The CDR3 sequence: CSAREGTGINEQYF. CDR3 nucleotide sequence: TGCAGTGCTAGAGAGGGGACAGGGATTAACGAGCAGTACTTC.